This T cell receptor beta chain comes out of a study of early T cells in non-severe SARS-CoV-2 infection. Study details: Sequencing input comprised bulk RNA from unsorted whole blood; chain pairing was not available.

The CDR3 loop spans 14 amino acids. V gave up 10 bases and J gave up 4 bases; unmatched junction bases: 12. This clonotype has only a few counts. The antigen is unknown. Attachment of unique molecular identifiers to individual cDNA molecules was performed. One entry per CDR3 protein, called by TCRdb with MiXCR from the 5' RACE reads. The data hold roughly 93,000 distinct CDR3 sequences, with under 15% observed a single time. The study's findings and limits: VDJdb-based matching was biased toward anti-spike CD8 responses and missed private and CD4 specificities.

This chain links TRBV23-1 with TRBJ2-7, with 8 bases matching TRBD1. TRBV23-1 is marked as an open reading frame, function uncertain. The receptor's source is an adult who was a healthcare worker with PCR-confirmed SARS-CoV-2 infection or an uninfected control (not recorded which). Sequencing input: whole blood. The CDR3 DNA sequence: TGCGCCATCTCCCTCGGGACAGGCTTGTACGAGCAGTACGTC. Translating it yields CAISLGTGLYEQYV.